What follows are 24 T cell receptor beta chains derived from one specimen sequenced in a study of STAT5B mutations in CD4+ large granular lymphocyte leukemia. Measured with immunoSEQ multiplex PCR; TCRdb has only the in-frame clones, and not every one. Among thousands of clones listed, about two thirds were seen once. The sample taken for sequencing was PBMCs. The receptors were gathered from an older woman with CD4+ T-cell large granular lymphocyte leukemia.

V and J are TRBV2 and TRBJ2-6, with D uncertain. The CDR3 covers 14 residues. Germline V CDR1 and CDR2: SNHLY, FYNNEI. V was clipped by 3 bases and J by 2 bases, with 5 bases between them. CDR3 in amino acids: CASSDRAGANVLTF. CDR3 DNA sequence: TGTGCCAGCAGTGACAGAGCTGGGGCCAACGTCCTGACTTTC.

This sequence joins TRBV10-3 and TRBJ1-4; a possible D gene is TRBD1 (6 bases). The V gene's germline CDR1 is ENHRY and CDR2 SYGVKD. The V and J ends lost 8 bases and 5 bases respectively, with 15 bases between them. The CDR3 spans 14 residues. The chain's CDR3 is CAIGKQGGNEKLFF. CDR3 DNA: TGTGCCATCGGCAAACAGGGAGGCAATGAAAAACTGTTTTTT.

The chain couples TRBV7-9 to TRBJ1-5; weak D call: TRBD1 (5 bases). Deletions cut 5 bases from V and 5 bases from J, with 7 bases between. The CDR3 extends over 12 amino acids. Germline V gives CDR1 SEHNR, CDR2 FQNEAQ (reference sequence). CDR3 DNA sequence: TGTGCCAGCAGCCGAGGGGATCAGCCCCAGCATTTT. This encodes CASSRGDQPQHF.

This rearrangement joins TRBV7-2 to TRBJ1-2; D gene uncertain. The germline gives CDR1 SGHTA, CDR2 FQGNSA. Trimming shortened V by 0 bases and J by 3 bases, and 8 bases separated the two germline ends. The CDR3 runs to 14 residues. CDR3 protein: CASSLAAGYYGYTF. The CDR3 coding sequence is TGTGCCAGCAGCTTAGCCGCTGGCTACTATGGCTACACCTTC.

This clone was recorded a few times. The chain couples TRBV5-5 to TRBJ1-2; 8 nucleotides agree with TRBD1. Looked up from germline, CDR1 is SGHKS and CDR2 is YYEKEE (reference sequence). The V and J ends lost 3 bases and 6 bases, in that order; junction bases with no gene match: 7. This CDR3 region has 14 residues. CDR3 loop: CASSSRQGWNGYTF. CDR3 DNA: TGTGCCAGCAGCTCTAGACAGGGGTGGAATGGCTACACCTTC.

CDR3 coding DNA: TGTGCCAGCAGCTTAGCTGCCGGGACACGAGCCTACGAGCAGTACTTC. It codes for CASSLAAGTRAYEQYF. This chain connects TRBV7-9 to TRBJ2-7; tentative D call: TRBD1 (6 bases). Germline V gene data show CDR1 as SEHNR and CDR2 as FQNEAQ (reference sequence). The CDR3 contains 16 residues. V lost 0 bases, J lost 2 bases, and 14 bases lay in between.

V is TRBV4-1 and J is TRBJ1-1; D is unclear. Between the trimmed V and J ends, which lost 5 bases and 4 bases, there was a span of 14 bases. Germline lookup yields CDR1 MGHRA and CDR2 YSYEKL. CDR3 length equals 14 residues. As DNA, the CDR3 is TGCGCCAGCAGCAACCCGTTGATAGGCACTGAAGCTTTCTTT. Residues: CASSNPLIGTEAFF.

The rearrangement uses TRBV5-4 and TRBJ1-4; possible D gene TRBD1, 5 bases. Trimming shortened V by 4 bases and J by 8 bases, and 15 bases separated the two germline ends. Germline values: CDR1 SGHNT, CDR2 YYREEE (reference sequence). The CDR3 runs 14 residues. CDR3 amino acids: CASSRASEGEKLFF. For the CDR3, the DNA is TGTGCCAGCAGCAGGGCCTCAGAGGGGGAAAAACTGTTTTTT.

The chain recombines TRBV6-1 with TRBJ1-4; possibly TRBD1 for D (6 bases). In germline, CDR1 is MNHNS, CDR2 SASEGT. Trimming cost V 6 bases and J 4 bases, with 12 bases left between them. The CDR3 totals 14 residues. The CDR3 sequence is CASRAGTLNEKLFF. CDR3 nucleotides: TGTGCCAGCAGAGCAGGGACACTTAATGAAAAACTGTTTTTT.

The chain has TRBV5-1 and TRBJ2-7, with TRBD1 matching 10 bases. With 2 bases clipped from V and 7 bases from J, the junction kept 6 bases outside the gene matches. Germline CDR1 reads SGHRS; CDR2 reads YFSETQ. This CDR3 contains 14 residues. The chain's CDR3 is CASSFGQGVGEQYF. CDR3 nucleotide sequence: TGCGCCAGCAGCTTCGGACAGGGGGTCGGTGAGCAGTACTTC.

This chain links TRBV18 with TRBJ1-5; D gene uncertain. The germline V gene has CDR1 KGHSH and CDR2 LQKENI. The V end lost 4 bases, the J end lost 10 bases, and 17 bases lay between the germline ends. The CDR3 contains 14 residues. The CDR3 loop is CASSRLQWSEPQHF. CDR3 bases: TGTGCCAGCTCACGTCTGCAGTGGTCGGAACCCCAGCATTTT.

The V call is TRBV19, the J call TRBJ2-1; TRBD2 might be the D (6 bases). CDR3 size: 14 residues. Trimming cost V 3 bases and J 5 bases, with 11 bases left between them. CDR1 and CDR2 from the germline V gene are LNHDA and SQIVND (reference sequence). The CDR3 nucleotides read TGTGCCAGTAGTATCTGGGGGACTCACAATGAGCAGTTCTTC. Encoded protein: CASSIWGTHNEQFF.

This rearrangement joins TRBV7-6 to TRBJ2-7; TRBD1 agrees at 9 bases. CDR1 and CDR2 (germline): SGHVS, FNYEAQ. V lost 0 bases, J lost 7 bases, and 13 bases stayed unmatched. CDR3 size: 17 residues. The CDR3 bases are TGTGCCAGCAGCTTAGCGGTTGGGGGACAGGGAAGAGGGGAGCAGTACTTC. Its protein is CASSLAVGGQGRGEQYF. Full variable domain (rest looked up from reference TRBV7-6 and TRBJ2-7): GAGVSQSPRYKVTKRGQDVALRCDPISGHVSLYWYRQALGQGPEFLTYFNYEAQQDKSGLPNDRFSAERPEGSISTLTIQRTEQRDSAMYRCASSLAVGGQGRGEQYFGPGTRLTVT.

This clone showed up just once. DNA for the CDR3: TGCGCCAGCAGCTTGTTACAGGGAGAAACTGAAGCTTTCTTT. Translated: CASSLLQGETEAFF. The chain combines TRBV5-1 with TRBJ1-1; D may be TRBD1 (6 bases). The V end was cut by 1 base, the J end by 5 bases, with 12 bases between. Germline values: CDR1 SGHRS, CDR2 YFSETQ. This CDR3 spans 14 amino acids.

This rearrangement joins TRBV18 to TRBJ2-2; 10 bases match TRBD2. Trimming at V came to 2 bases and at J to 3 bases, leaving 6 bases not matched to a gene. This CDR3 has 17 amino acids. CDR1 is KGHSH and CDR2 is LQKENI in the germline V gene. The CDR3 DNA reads TGTGCCAGCTCACCAACGGCTAGCGGGAGAGACACCGGGGAGCTGTTTTTT. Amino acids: CASSPTASGRDTGELFF.

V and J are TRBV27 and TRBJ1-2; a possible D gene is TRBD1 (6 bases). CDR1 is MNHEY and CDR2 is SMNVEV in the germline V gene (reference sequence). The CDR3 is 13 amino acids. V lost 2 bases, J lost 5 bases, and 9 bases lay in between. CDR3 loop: CASSLQQGYGYTF. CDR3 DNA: TGTGCCAGCAGTTTACAACAGGGATATGGCTACACCTTC.

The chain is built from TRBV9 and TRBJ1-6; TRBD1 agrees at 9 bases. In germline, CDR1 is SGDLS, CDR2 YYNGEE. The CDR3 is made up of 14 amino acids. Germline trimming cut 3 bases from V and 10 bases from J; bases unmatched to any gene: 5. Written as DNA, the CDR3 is TGTGCCAGCAGCGACCGGGACAGGGAATCACCCCTCCACTTT. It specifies CASSDRDRESPLHF.

The CDR3, as DNA: TGTGCCAGCAGCTGGTCCGGGACTACCATTAGATACAATGAGCAGTTCTTC. Its translation: CASSWSGTTIRYNEQFF. V and J are TRBV11-2 and TRBJ2-1, with 7 bases lining up with TRBD2. CDR3 length: 17 amino acids. V trimming: 4 bases; J trimming: 4 bases; junction bases outside the gene matches: 13. Germline V lookup: CDR1 SGHAT, CDR2 FQNNGV.

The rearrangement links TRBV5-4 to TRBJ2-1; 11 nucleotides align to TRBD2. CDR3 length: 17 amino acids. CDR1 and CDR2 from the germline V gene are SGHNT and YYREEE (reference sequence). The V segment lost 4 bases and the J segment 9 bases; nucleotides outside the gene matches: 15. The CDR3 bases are TGTGCCAGCAGCCCGGAGGCTAGCGGGAGGAGGTTTGGTGAGCAGTTCTTC. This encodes CASSPEASGRRFGEQFF.

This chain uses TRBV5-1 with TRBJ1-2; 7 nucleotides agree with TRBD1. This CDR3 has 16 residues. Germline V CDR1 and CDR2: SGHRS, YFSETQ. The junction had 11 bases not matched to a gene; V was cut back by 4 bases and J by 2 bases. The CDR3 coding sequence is TGCGCCAGCAGCCCCCGGACAGGCCTCGACAACTATGGCTACACCTTC. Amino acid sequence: CASSPRTGLDNYGYTF. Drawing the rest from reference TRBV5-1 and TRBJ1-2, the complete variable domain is KAGVTQTPRYLIKTRGQQVTLSCSPISGHRSVSWYQQTPGQGLQFLFEYFSETQRNKGNFPGRFSGRQFSNSRSEMNVSTLELGDSALYLCASSPRTGLDNYGYTFGSGTRLTVV.

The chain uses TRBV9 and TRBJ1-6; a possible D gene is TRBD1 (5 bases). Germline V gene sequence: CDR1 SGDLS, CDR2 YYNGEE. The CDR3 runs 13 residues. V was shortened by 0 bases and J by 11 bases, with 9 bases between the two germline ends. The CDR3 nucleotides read TGTGCCAGCAGCGTAGCACAGGCTACACCCCTCCACTTT. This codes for CASSVAQATPLHF.

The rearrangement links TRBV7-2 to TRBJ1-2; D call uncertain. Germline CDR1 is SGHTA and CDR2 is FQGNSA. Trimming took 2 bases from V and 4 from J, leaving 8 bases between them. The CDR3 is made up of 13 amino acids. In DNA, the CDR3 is TGTGCCAGCAGCTTATCAGGCTTCTATGGCTACACCTTC. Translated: CASSLSGFYGYTF.

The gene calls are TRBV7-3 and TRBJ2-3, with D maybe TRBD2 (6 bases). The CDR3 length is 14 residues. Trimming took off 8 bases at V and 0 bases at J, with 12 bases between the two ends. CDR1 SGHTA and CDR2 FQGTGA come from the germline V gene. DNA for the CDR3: TGTGCCAGCGAGTCAGGGAGGAGCACAGATACGCAGTATTTT. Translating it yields CASESGRSTDTQYF. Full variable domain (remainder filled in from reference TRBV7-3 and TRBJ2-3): GAGVSQTPSNKVTEKGKYVELRCDPISGHTALYWYRQSLGQGPEFLIYFQGTGAADDSGLPNDRFFAVRPEGSVSTLKIQRTERGDSAVYLCASESGRSTDTQYFGPGTRLTVL.

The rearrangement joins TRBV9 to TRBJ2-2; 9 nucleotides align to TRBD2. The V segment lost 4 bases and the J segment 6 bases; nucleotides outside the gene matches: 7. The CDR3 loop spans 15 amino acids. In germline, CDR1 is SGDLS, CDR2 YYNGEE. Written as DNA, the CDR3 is TGTGCCAGCAGCCCCAGGGTAGCGGGGGCCGGGGAGCTGTTTTTT. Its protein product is CASSPRVAGAGELFF.